This is a list of T cell receptor beta chains from one sample in a study of T cell responses to AZD1222 COVID-19 vaccine. Profiling relied on immunoSEQ multiplex PCR, and the TCRdb table lists in-frame clones only, not all of them. The table includes around 150,000 clones, 70% to 90% detected once. The source material was peripheral blood, sampled on day 0 of AZD1222 vaccination. Source of these receptors: an adult in good health. CDR3s include the opening cysteine and the closing phenylalanine or tryptophan. The D gene is left open where the match is weak.

NA	TRBV5-5	TRBJ1-2	CASSQTDYGYTF
NA	TRBV11-3	TRBJ2-1	CASSLSSNEQFF
NA	TRBV6-1	TRBJ1-6	CASSDPGSGGNSPLHF
TRBD1	TRBV3-1/TRBV3-2	TRBJ2-7	CASSPYQGAFYEQYF
NA	TRBV5-1	TRBJ2-2	CASSLGNTGELFF
NA	TRBV27	TRBJ1-2	CASSKRTAGPNLINYGYTF
NA	TRBV27	TRBJ2-1	CASSLWFKSSYNEQFF
TRBD2	TRBV6-1	TRBJ2-5	CASSERYRTSVLQTQYF
NA	TRBV4-1	TRBJ2-7	CASSQEGRTYEQYF
TRBD1	TRBV19	TRBJ2-7	CASSIARDRPHEQYF
NA	TRBV28	TRBJ1-5	CASSFVIQGGAHGNQPQHF
NA	TRBV10-1	TRBJ1-2	CASTLHWSANYGYTF
NA	TRBV11-2	TRBJ2-7	CASSPRNLEQYF
NA	TRBV27	TRBJ1-3	CASRPRAGSSGNTIYF
NA	TRBV3-1/TRBV3-2	TRBJ2-5	CASSQDQETQYF
NA	TRBV7-9	TRBJ1-2	CASSPSNYGYTF
NA	TRBV7-2	TRBJ2-1	CASSLGGASYNEQFF
NA	TRBV10-1	TRBJ2-3	CAMDRATPSTDTQYF
NA	TRBV7-2	TRBJ1-1	CASSLPGGGAFF
NA	TRBV27	TRBJ2-2	CASSLNVNTGELFF
NA	TRBV5-4	TRBJ2-7	CASSFTSNEQYF
NA	TRBV19	TRBJ1-1	CASSIDWVTEAFF
NA	TRBV6-5	TRBJ2-2	CASSLAGAGELFF
TRBD1	TRBV5-5	TRBJ2-1	CASSRTGGNNEQFF
TRBD1	TRBV4-1	TRBJ1-5	CASSQVVAGTGYQPQHF
NA	TRBV5-4	TRBJ1-2	CASSLGDGGYTF
NA	TRBV3-1/TRBV3-2	TRBJ2-1	CASSQDGWERTSYNEQFF
NA	TRBV11-2	TRBJ2-5	CASSSGHPWTQYF
NA	TRBV3-1/TRBV3-2	TRBJ1-5	CASSPALGQPQHF
NA	TRBV7-9	TRBJ1-1	CASSQATPGAEAFF
NA	TRBV19	TRBJ2-5	CASSIWGSGTQYF
TRBD1	TRBV10-3	TRBJ2-7	CAISEQGAIYEQYF
TRBD2	TRBV5-1	TRBJ2-1	CASSPRTSGRGYNEQFF
NA	TRBV6-6	TRBJ2-7	CASSQGSYEQYF
NA	TRBV10-3	TRBJ1-4	CAISQVPLNEKLFF
NA	TRBV7-9	TRBJ2-2	CASTKSGNTGELFF
TRBD2	TRBV9	TRBJ2-1	CASSVKSGSAEQFF
TRBD2	TRBV14	TRBJ2-1	CASSPPTGLAGVEQFF